Presented here are 22 T cell receptor beta chains from one specimen sequenced in a study of control samples from healthy donors and cancer patients. Sequencing used immunoSEQ multiplex PCR; TCRdb keeps in-frame clones, though not all of them. This repertoire comprises 150,000 to 200,000 clones; its ten largest clones make up about 2.2%. The source material was blood. These TCRs come from a woman aged 30 to 39 in good health.

The chain carries TRBV25-1 and TRBJ1-1, with TRBD1 matching over 8 bases. This CDR3 has 15 residues. Germline values: CDR1 MGHDK, CDR2 SYGVNS. The V gene end was trimmed by 6 bases and the J gene end by 1 base; junction bases not matched to a gene: 7. CDR3 bases: TGTGCCAGCAGAGGTCAGGGGGCGCGGAACACTGAAGCTTTCTTT. Encoded protein: CASRGQGARNTEAFF.

The chain employs TRBV7-9 and TRBJ2-4; D may be TRBD1 (5 bases). The germline gives CDR1 SEHNR, CDR2 FQNEAQ (reference sequence). V dropped 5 bases and J dropped 0 bases, with 11 bases sitting between them. This CDR3 contains 15 residues. The CDR3: CASSLPRVAKNIQYF. Here the CDR3 DNA reads TGTGCCAGCAGCCTACCCAGGGTAGCCAAAAACATTCAGTACTTC.

This CDR3 reads CASSLASRAKTGRTEAFF. As DNA, the CDR3 is TGTGCCAGCAGCTTAGCCAGCAGAGCAAAGACAGGGCGGACTGAAGCTTTCTTT. The chain couples TRBV7-9 to TRBJ1-1; 7 bases agree with TRBD1. V trimming: 0 bases; J trimming: 5 bases; junction bases outside the gene matches: 15. Germline V gene lookup returns CDR1 SEHNR and CDR2 FQNEAQ (reference sequence). The CDR3 spans 18 residues.

V is TRBV11-2 and J is TRBJ1-2, with D maybe TRBD1 (5 bases). The germline V gene encodes CDR1 SGHAT and CDR2 FQNNGV. V was shortened by 1 base and J by 8 bases, with 11 bases between the two germline ends. The CDR3 totals 13 residues. The CDR3 reads CASSLGRGDGYTF. DNA of the CDR3: TGTGCCAGCAGCTTAGGACGAGGGGACGGCTACACCTTC.

This chain uses TRBV19 with TRBJ2-1; D call uncertain. Looked up from germline, CDR1 is LNHDA and CDR2 is SQIVND (reference sequence). V was clipped by 1 base and J by 8 bases, with 12 bases between them. The CDR3 has 14 amino acids. The CDR3 region has the DNA TGTGCCAGTAGTATAGGGACCCCCTGGGATGAGCAGTTCTTC. As protein: CASSIGTPWDEQFF.

This rearrangement joins TRBV23-1 to TRBJ1-2; perhaps TRBD1 as D (6 bases). TRBV23-1 is designated an ORF whose function remains uncertain. This CDR3 contains 15 residues. The germline V and J ends were trimmed by 6 bases and 0 bases, with 14 bases remaining between them. This CDR3 reads CASSPRTAPNYGYTF. The CDR3 nucleotides are TGCGCCAGCAGCCCTAGGACAGCCCCTAACTATGGCTACACCTTC.

The rearrangement joins TRBV3-1 (or the pseudogene TRBV3-2) to TRBJ2-1, with 7 bases matching TRBD1. Germline V gene lookup returns CDR1 LGHDT and CDR2 YNNKEL (reference sequence). The CDR3 has 16 residues. The junction had 4 bases not matched to a gene; V was cut back by 2 bases and J by 0 bases. The chain's CDR3 is CASSQRGGSSYNEQFF. In DNA form, the CDR3 reads TGTGCCAGCAGCCAACGAGGGGGCAGCTCCTACAATGAGCAGTTCTTC.

The rearrangement uses TRBV28 and TRBJ1-2; no definite D call. V lost 5 bases and J lost 4, with 11 bases in between. Germline V gives CDR1 MDHEN, CDR2 SYDVKM. CDR3 length: 13 residues. The CDR3 reads CASSAATVYGYTF. DNA for the CDR3: TGTGCCAGCAGTGCAGCAACAGTCTATGGCTACACCTTC.

The chain carries TRBV7-9 and TRBJ1-2, with D tentatively TRBD1 (5 bases). CDR3 length equals 14 residues. Germline V gives CDR1 SEHNR, CDR2 FQNEAQ (reference sequence). V lost 1 base, J lost 4 bases, and 10 bases lay in between. The CDR3 DNA is TGTGCCAGCAGCTTAGAGACAGTCGGCTATGGCTACACCTTC. It specifies CASSLETVGYGYTF.

This chain uses TRBV18 with TRBJ1-5; 7 bases are a match to TRBD1. Trimming took 4 bases from V and 13 from J; bases not matched to a gene: 10. Per germline, CDR1 KGHSH and CDR2 LQKENI. This CDR3 has 13 amino acids. The CDR3 here is CASSQGDRASQHF. CDR3 DNA sequence: TGTGCCAGCTCACAGGGCGACAGGGCCTCACAGCATTTT.

The rearrangement joins TRBV18 to TRBJ2-1, with D possibly being TRBD2 (6 bases). The CDR3 has 15 residues. V lost 0 bases and J 7 bases, leaving 13 bases between the germline ends. Germline loops: CDR1 KGHSH, CDR2 LQKENI. This chain's CDR3 is CASSPPGLQTNEQFF. The CDR3, as DNA: TGTGCCAGCTCACCACCGGGACTTCAGACGAATGAGCAGTTCTTC.

This sequence joins TRBV5-1 and TRBJ1-3, with a weak D call TRBD1 (6 bases). From germline, CDR1 is SGHRS and CDR2 YFSETQ. This CDR3 comprises 17 residues. The V end was cut by 4 bases, the J end by 7 bases, with 24 bases between. The CDR3 here is CASSEGRLTGIRNTIYF. As DNA, the CDR3 is TGCGCCAGCAGCGAGGGCCGGTTAACAGGGATCCGGAACACCATATATTTT.

This chain uses TRBV7-2 with TRBJ2-7; tentatively, D is TRBD1 or TRBD2 (6 bases each). V lost 2 bases, J lost 5 bases, and 19 bases lay in between. The CDR3 has 16 residues. The germline CDR1 and CDR2 sequences are SGHTA and FQGNSA. CDR3 loop: CASSLTFRGPPHEQYF. Here the CDR3 DNA reads TGTGCCAGCAGCTTAACGTTCCGGGGGCCCCCCCACGAGCAGTACTTC.

The chain joins TRBV19 to TRBJ2-7; D is tentatively TRBD1 or TRBD2 (6 bases each). This CDR3 comprises 12 residues. Germline loops: CDR1 LNHDA, CDR2 SQIVND (reference sequence). V lost 6 bases to trimming and J lost 6 bases, with 12 bases between them. Here the CDR3 DNA reads TGTGCCAGTAGCCCCGGAGGGGGCGAGCAGTACTTC. Amino acids: CASSPGGGEQYF.

This rearrangement joins TRBV6-2 or TRBV6-3 to TRBJ2-4, with 9 bases matching TRBD1. The trim removed 5 bases at V and 8 bases at J, leaving 7 bases unmatched. The CDR3 runs to 14 residues. Germline CDR1 and CDR2: MNHEY and SVGEGT. CDR3 residues: CASSRTGQGYIQYF. In nucleotides, the CDR3 is TGTGCCAGCAGTAGAACGGGACAGGGTTACATTCAGTACTTC.

The chain couples TRBV11-2 to TRBJ2-2; D is ambiguous. Trimming removed 7 bases at V and 1 base at J, with 19 bases between. The CDR3 runs 17 residues. Germline V lookup: CDR1 SGHAT, CDR2 FQNNGV. The CDR3 protein is CASTLPLELMNTGELFF. The CDR3 DNA is TGTGCCAGCACCCTCCCACTGGAACTGATGAACACCGGGGAGCTGTTTTTT.

The chain employs TRBV19 and TRBJ1-2; 8 positions agree with TRBD1. CDR3 length: 14 amino acids. With 9 bases clipped from V and 7 bases from J, the junction kept 13 bases outside the gene matches. In germline, CDR1 is LNHDA, CDR2 SQIVND (reference sequence). CDR3 nucleotide sequence: TGTGCCAGCAGAATCACCGGGACAGGCTTTGGCTACACCTTC. This codes for CASRITGTGFGYTF. Using reference TRBV19 and TRBJ1-2 for the parts outside the CDR3, the full variable domain is DGGITQSPKYLFRKEGQNVTLSCEQNLNHDAMYWYRQDPGQGLRLIYYSQIVNDFQKGDIAEGYSVSREKKESFPLTVTSAQKNPTAFYLCASRITGTGFGYTFGSGTRLTVV.

The chain combines TRBV7-8 with TRBJ1-6, with 7 bases that match TRBD1. After removal of 2 bases from V and 0 bases from J, the junction contained 4 bases not matched to a gene. CDR1 and CDR2 (germline): SGHVS, FQNEAQ. This CDR3 region has 17 residues. CDR3 protein: CASSLRDSSSYNSPLHF. The CDR3 DNA reads TGTGCCAGCAGCTTACGGGACAGCAGCTCCTATAATTCACCCCTCCACTTT.

This chain uses TRBV7-6 with TRBJ2-1; 10 bases are a match to TRBD2. The CDR3 covers 17 residues. With 5 bases clipped from V and 4 bases from J, the junction kept 11 bases outside the gene matches. CDR1 and CDR2 (germline): SGHVS, FNYEAQ. In DNA form, the CDR3 reads TGTGCCAGCAGCCACCCAAGCGGGGGGGCCCCTTACAATGAGCAGTTCTTC. This translates into CASSHPSGGAPYNEQFF.

V and J are TRBV7-6 and TRBJ1-5, with D possibly TRBD1 on 5 matching bases. Germline V CDR1 and CDR2: SGHVS, FNYEAQ. The CDR3 totals 16 residues. V dropped 2 bases and J dropped 0 bases, with 11 bases sitting between them. DNA for the CDR3: TGTGCCAGCAGCTTAAAGCCAGGGATTAGCAATCAGCCCCAGCATTTT. It codes for CASSLKPGISNQPQHF.

This chain links TRBV9 with TRBJ1-1; no reliable D call. V lost 0 bases, J lost 0 bases, and 9 bases lay in between. The CDR3 has 15 residues. CDR1 and CDR2 from the germline V gene are SGDLS and YYNGEE. CDR3 DNA: TGTGCCAGCAGCGTAGGATCAGCCTTGAACACTGAAGCTTTCTTT. It codes for CASSVGSALNTEAFF.

The chain is built from TRBV6-2 or TRBV6-3 and TRBJ2-1; 7 bases are shared with TRBD2. Trimming at V came to 2 bases and at J to 5 bases, leaving 6 bases not matched to a gene. CDR1 is MNHEY and CDR2 is SVGEGT in the germline V gene. CDR3 length: 15 residues. In nucleotides, the CDR3 is TGTGCCAGCAGTTACATTGGGCGGGGGAACAATGAGCAGTTCTTC. This sequence encodes CASSYIGRGNNEQFF.